The next 26 T cell receptor beta chains were all read from a single sample in a study of cytomegalovirus exposure and HLA in healthy donors. TCRdb's copy holds only in-frame clones and misses some; the assay was immunoSEQ multiplex PCR. There are over 250,000 clones in the sample; roughly 85% occur only once, and around 1% lies in the top ten. The material sequenced was PBMCs. Receptors originate from a woman aged 18-29 years in good health and CMV-seronegative.

The genes are TRBV25-1 and TRBJ2-7; TRBD1 might be the D (6 bases). Germline-derived CDR1 and CDR2 are MGHDK and SYGVNS. This CDR3 is 13 amino acids long. Deletions cut 2 bases from V and 2 bases from J, with 7 bases between. The CDR3 region has the DNA TGTGCCAGCAGTGAAGGACAGACCTACGAGCAGTACTTC. Translated: CASSEGQTYEQYF.

The chain is built from TRBV28 and TRBJ1-5; D perhaps matches TRBD1 (5 bases). The CDR3 runs to 15 residues. Germline CDR1 MDHEN, CDR2 SYDVKM. The germline V and J ends were trimmed by 2 bases and 0 bases, with 8 bases remaining between them. This CDR3 reads CASSLPGHSNQPQHF. The CDR3 DNA reads as TGTGCCAGCAGTTTACCAGGACATAGCAATCAGCCCCAGCATTTT.

V is TRBV7-2 and J is TRBJ1-4, with no clear D. V shed 1 base and J shed 5 bases, with 11 bases lying between them. The germline gives CDR1 SGHTA, CDR2 FQGNSA. The CDR3 has 15 amino acids. This CDR3 is CASSLGSGNNEKLFF. Written as DNA, the CDR3 is TGTGCCAGCAGCTTAGGTTCGGGGAACAATGAAAAACTGTTTTTT.

The chain has TRBV27 and TRBJ2-7, with 9 bases aligning to TRBD2. Per germline, CDR1 MNHEY and CDR2 SMNVEV (reference sequence). The CDR3 is made up of 16 amino acids. V dropped 2 bases and J dropped 4; count of bases not matched to a gene: 9. This CDR3 is CASSLHGGGAGYEQYF. The CDR3 DNA is TGTGCCAGCAGTTTACACGGCGGGGGGGCCGGTTACGAGCAGTACTTC.

This clone was observed once. V gene TRBV5-6 combines with J gene TRBJ1-5, with 9 bases fitting TRBD1. The V gene end was trimmed by 4 bases and the J gene end by 10 bases; junction bases not matched to a gene: 6. The CDR3 loop spans 13 amino acids. The germline V gene encodes CDR1 SGHDT and CDR2 YYEEEE. In nucleotides, the CDR3 is TGTGCCAGCAGCCGACAGGGGGGGAAACCCCAGCATTTT. Protein: CASSRQGGKPQHF.

V gene TRBV28 combines with J gene TRBJ2-3, with unresolved D. The CDR3 sequence is 12 residues long. Germline V gene sequence: CDR1 MDHEN, CDR2 SYDVKM. With 8 bases removed from V and 1 base from J, the gap between germline ends came to 7 bases. The CDR3 here is CASGPGTDTQYF. In nucleotides, the CDR3 is TGTGCCAGCGGGCCGGGCACAGATACGCAGTATTTT.

The count of this clone is one. V gene TRBV6-5 combines with J gene TRBJ2-7; tentative D call: TRBD1 (6 bases). Germline V lookup: CDR1 MNHEY, CDR2 SVGAGI. V was trimmed by 5 bases and J by 0 bases, leaving 14 bases between them. The CDR3 is made up of 15 amino acids. The chain's CDR3 is CASSTRTANSYEQYF. Here the CDR3 DNA reads TGTGCCAGCAGTACCCGGACAGCGAACTCCTACGAGCAGTACTTC.

The chain is built from TRBV27 and TRBJ2-7, with TRBD2 matching over 8 bases. Looked up from germline, CDR1 is MNHEY and CDR2 is SMNVEV (reference sequence). The CDR3 totals 14 residues. The V gene end was trimmed by 4 bases and the J gene end by 2 bases; junction bases not matched to a gene: 4. As DNA, the CDR3 is TGTGCCAGCAGTTCTACTAGCGGTACCTACGAGCAGTACTTC. Its translation is CASSSTSGTYEQYF.

The V and J genes are TRBV15 and TRBJ2-5; 12 bases fit TRBD2. CDR1 is LNHNV, CDR2 YYDKDF, per germline (reference sequence). V shed 4 bases, J shed 1 base, and the junction held 13 bases outside the gene matches. The CDR3 has 19 amino acids. The CDR3 nucleotides are TGTGCCACCAGCAACCTTCTAGCGGGAGGGCTTGGTTCCCAAGAGACCCAGTACTTC. It is translated as CATSNLLAGGLGSQETQYF. Based on the CDR3 plus reference TRBV15 and TRBJ2-5, the full variable domain is DAMVIQNPRYQVTQFGKPVTLSCSQTLNHNVMYWYQQKSSQAPKLLFHYYDKDFNNEADTPDNFQSRRPNTSFCFLDIRSPGLGDTAMYLCATSNLLAGGLGSQETQYFGPGTRLLVL.

This clone was detected only once. This chain joins TRBV6-5 and TRBJ2-7, with TRBD2 matching 13 bases. Germline CDR1 is MNHEY and CDR2 is SVGAGI. V gave up 6 bases and J gave up 5 bases; unmatched junction bases: 4. The CDR3 length is 14 residues. CDR3 residues: CASSPGLAGDEQYF. CDR3 sequence (DNA): TGTGCCAGCAGCCCTGGACTAGCGGGGGACGAGCAGTACTTC.

The chain uses TRBV18 and TRBJ1-2, with D hard to call. The CDR3 contains 14 residues. The V end was cut by 2 bases, the J end by 4 bases, with 11 bases between. CDR1 and CDR2 (germline): KGHSH, LQKENI. This chain's CDR3 is CASSPSEILYGYTF. CDR3 coding DNA: TGTGCCAGCTCACCATCAGAAATCCTCTATGGCTACACCTTC.

This clone was observed a few times. The genes are TRBV19 and TRBJ1-5; 12 positions agree with TRBD1. In germline, CDR1 is LNHDA, CDR2 SQIVND (reference sequence). The CDR3 is 14 residues long. V shed 6 bases, J shed 7 bases, and the junction held 4 bases outside the gene matches. CDR3 loop: CASRGTGGWQPQHF. In DNA form, the CDR3 reads TGTGCCAGTAGGGGGACAGGGGGCTGGCAGCCCCAGCATTTT.

The chain is built from TRBV5-1 and TRBJ1-5; 9 nucleotides agree with TRBD1. Germline trimming cut 2 bases from V and 4 bases from J; bases unmatched to any gene: 4. Germline V lookup: CDR1 SGHRS, CDR2 YFSETQ. This CDR3 contains 15 residues. CDR3 region: CASSLGQGTNQPQHF. CDR3 DNA: TGCGCCAGCAGCTTAGGACAGGGGACGAATCAGCCCCAGCATTTT.

This rearrangement joins TRBV6-1 to TRBJ2-7, with D unclear. Deletions cut 2 bases from V and 4 bases from J, with 9 bases between. Germline V lookup: CDR1 MNHNS, CDR2 SASEGT. This CDR3 has 13 residues. As DNA, the CDR3 is TGTGCCAGCAGTGAATGGGCTTCGTACGAGCAGTACTTC. It yields the protein CASSEWASYEQYF.

The rearrangement uses TRBV19 and TRBJ2-1, with a tentative D call TRBD2 (5 bases). Germline assignment: CDR1 LNHDA and CDR2 SQIVND (reference sequence). Trimming left V 0 bases short and J 4 bases short, with 10 bases between. This CDR3 region has 15 residues. The CDR3 bases are TGTGCCAGTAGTATAGATGAGGGCCCATACAATGAGCAGTTCTTC. Its translation: CASSIDEGPYNEQFF.

This chain connects TRBV9 to TRBJ2-3; no firm D call. This CDR3 region has 12 residues. Trimming left V 4 bases short and J 0 bases short, with 3 bases between. Germline CDR1 SGDLS, CDR2 YYNGEE. CDR3 residues: CASSPSTDTQYF. CDR3 DNA: TGTGCCAGCAGCCCGAGCACAGATACGCAGTATTTT.

V usage is TRBV5-1 and J usage is TRBJ1-6; D gene uncertain. This CDR3 has 14 amino acids. Germline CDR1 SGHRS, CDR2 YFSETQ. V shed 7 bases and J shed 0 bases, with 8 bases lying between them. The CDR3 DNA sequence: TGCGCCAGCCAACAGAGCTCCTATAATTCACCCCTCCACTTT. It encodes CASQQSSYNSPLHF. The full variable domain, completed using reference TRBV5-1 and TRBJ1-6, is KAGVTQTPRYLIKTRGQQVTLSCSPISGHRSVSWYQQTPGQGLQFLFEYFSETQRNKGNFPGRFSGRQFSNSRSEMNVSTLELGDSALYLCASQQSSYNSPLHFGNGTRLTVT.

The chain is built from TRBV4-1 and TRBJ2-5, with 9 bases lining up with TRBD2. The CDR3 is 19 amino acids. Germline lookup yields CDR1 MGHRA and CDR2 YSYEKL. With V trimmed by 0 bases and J by 1 base, 12 bases remained unmatched. CDR3 residues: CASSQDPNVAGDLQETQYF. CDR3 DNA sequence: TGCGCCAGCAGCCAAGACCCCAACGTAGCGGGGGACCTCCAAGAGACCCAGTACTTC.

The DNA of the CDR3 is TGTGCCTGGACAGGGTTTAACTATGGCTACACCTTC. Translating it yields CAWTGFNYGYTF. This chain joins TRBV30 and TRBJ1-2; D perhaps matches TRBD1 (5 bases). Germline CDR1 is GTSNPN and CDR2 is SVGIG (reference sequence). V dropped 4 bases and J dropped 1 base, with 7 bases sitting between them. CDR3 length: 12 amino acids. Complete variable domain (other parts from reference TRBV30 and TRBJ1-2): SQTIHQWPATLVQPVGSPLSLECTVEGTSNPNLYWYRQAAGRGLQLLFYSVGIGQISSEVPQNLSASRPQDRQFILSSKKLLLSDSGFYLCAWTGFNYGYTFGSGTRLTVV.

This chain uses TRBV19 with TRBJ2-3; 13 positions agree with TRBD2. Looked up from germline, CDR1 is LNHDA and CDR2 is SQIVND (reference sequence). Losses at the gene ends were 4 bases for V and 5 bases for J; bases not matched to a gene: 9. The CDR3 sequence is 17 residues long. The CDR3 here is CASSTHTSGRAEDTQYF. Written as DNA, the CDR3 is TGTGCCAGTAGTACGCACACTAGCGGGAGGGCCGAAGATACGCAGTATTTT.

The chain uses TRBV11-2 and TRBJ1-2, with TRBD1 matching over 8 bases. The CDR3 consists of 14 residues. CDR1 and CDR2 (germline): SGHAT, FQNNGV. V lost 5 bases, J lost 8 bases, and 10 bases stayed unmatched. The CDR3 coding sequence is TGTGCCAGCAGCCTCCGACAGGGGACGGGAGGCTACACCTTC. As protein: CASSLRQGTGGYTF.

V usage is TRBV11-2 and J usage is TRBJ2-7, with 10 bases lining up with TRBD2. V gave up 5 bases and J gave up 2 bases; unmatched junction bases: 3. CDR1 is SGHAT, CDR2 FQNNGV, per germline. CDR3 size: 14 residues. DNA for the CDR3: TGTGCCAGCAGCCCTACTAGCGGGACCTACGAGCAGTACTTC. Translating gives CASSPTSGTYEQYF.

The chain combines TRBV10-3 with TRBJ1-1, with a weak D call TRBD1 (6 bases). CDR3 length: 14 residues. Trimming removed 7 bases at V and 4 bases at J, with 16 bases between. CDR1 and CDR2 (germline): ENHRY, SYGVKD. The CDR3 protein is CAINKQGLSTEAFF. For the CDR3, the DNA is TGTGCCATCAATAAACAGGGCCTGAGCACTGAAGCTTTCTTT.

J is TRBJ1-2 and V is TRBV6-5; tentative D call: TRBD1 (6 bases). Trimming removed 6 bases at V and 8 bases at J, with 13 bases between. The CDR3 length is 12 residues. Germline V CDR1 and CDR2: MNHEY, SVGAGI. The CDR3, as DNA: TGTGCCAGCAGCCGAAGACAGGTCGGCTACACCTTC. Translation gives CASSRRQVGYTF.

This sequence joins TRBV5-6 and TRBJ2-7, with 9 bases lining up with TRBD2. This CDR3 spans 15 amino acids. Per the germline V gene, CDR1 is SGHDT and CDR2 is YYEEEE. V was pared by 2 bases and J by 5 bases, with 8 bases of the junction left unmatched. The CDR3 here is CASSFPIAGVHEQYF. The CDR3 nucleotides read TGTGCCAGCAGCTTCCCGATAGCGGGAGTCCACGAGCAGTACTTC.

This clone has only one observation. This chain uses TRBV7-3 with TRBJ2-1; TRBD1 aligns across 8 bases. Germline V gives CDR1 SGHTA, CDR2 FQGTGA. Germline trimming cut 2 bases from V and 5 bases from J; bases unmatched to any gene: 5. The CDR3 loop spans 15 amino acids. The CDR3 bases are TGTGCCAGCAGCTTAGGACAGGGTGGCCACAATGAGCAGTTCTTC. Protein: CASSLGQGGHNEQFF.